Listed here are 2 T cell receptor beta chains from one sample, sequenced in a study of cytomegalovirus exposure and HLA in healthy donors. The PCR had 60 Vbeta and 13 Jbeta primers. Using immunoSEQ multiplex PCR, the repertoire was profiled, and TCRdb retains in-frame clones only, with some absent. The sample has about 130,000 clones, more than 65% seen once. Sequencing was performed on PBMCs. Receptors originate from a woman between 18 and 30 years old in good health and CMV-seropositive.

The rearrangement uses TRBV4-2 and TRBJ2-1, with 11 bases lining up with TRBD2. From germline, CDR1 is LGHNA and CDR2 YNFKEQ. With 3 bases clipped from V and 6 bases from J, the junction kept 7 bases outside the gene matches. The CDR3 sequence is 16 residues long. The CDR3 nucleotides read TGTGCCAGCAGCCATGTAGCGGGGGGGCCGCTCAATGAGCAGTTCTTC. Encoded protein: CASSHVAGGPLNEQFF.

To note about this clone: At one end the junction does not follow the germline gene, possibly because of a read error. This chain uses TRBV7-9 with TRBJ2-3; 8 nucleotides match TRBD2. Germline-derived CDR1 and CDR2 are SEHNR and FQNEAQ (reference sequence). This CDR3 has 16 amino acids. The CDR3 nucleotides read TGTTCCAGCAGCTTAGGTCCCGGGACTAGTGGCGATACGCAGTATTTT. It encodes CSSSLGPGTSGDTQYF.